Sequencing of this T cell receptor beta chain was carried out in a study of T cell repertoires in cytomegalovirus infection. V lost 9 bases, J lost 0 bases, and 20 bases lay in between. The CDR3 totals 16 residues. Germline loops: CDR1 LNHDA, CDR2 SQIVND (reference sequence). A remark on this clonotype: Its cognate antigen is unknown.

Using its own MiXCR run on the reads, TCRdb lists one record per CDR3 protein. The sample lists roughly 180,000 distinct CDR3 sequences, 20% to 25% seen once, with 20% to 30% in the top ten. Study-level points and caveats: Cumulative frequency of public TCR beta families picked out carriers of CMV plus the relevant HLA.

The receptor was derived from a human donor in good health (CMV status not recorded). Some clones in this sample may be carry-over from other donors' samples. Sample: CD8+ T cells from cultured PBMCs, taken from culture after CMV antigen stimulation. The rearrangement uses TRBV19 and TRBJ1-1; D remains ambiguous. The CDR3 region is CASRLGEAFMNTEAFF. The CDR3 region has the DNA TGTGCCAGCCGACTCGGGGAGGCCTTTATGAACACTGAAGCTTTCTTT.